The following is a T cell receptor (beta chain) sequence with its context. This sample was taken from a study of CD8 T cells in Susac syndrome. A quantity of roughly 0.5 to 1 ug RNA underwent reverse transcription using random hexamers. TCRdb used MiXCR to reprocess the immunoSEQ multiplex PCR reads, holding one entry per CDR3 protein. The sample shows about 210,000 distinct CDR3 sequences, over 90% of them seen only once. The sample comprised CD4+ T cells from PBMCs. This sequence originates from a human donor with Susac syndrome.

The CDR3 here is CASSQEDPYGYTF. The CDR3 DNA is TGCGCCAGCAGCCAAGAGGATCCTTATGGCTACACCTTC. V usage is TRBV4-1 and J usage is TRBJ1-2, with no clear D. The V gene's germline CDR1 is MGHRA and CDR2 YSYEKL. This CDR3 contains 13 residues. The V end was cut by 0 bases, the J end by 5 bases, with 7 bases between.